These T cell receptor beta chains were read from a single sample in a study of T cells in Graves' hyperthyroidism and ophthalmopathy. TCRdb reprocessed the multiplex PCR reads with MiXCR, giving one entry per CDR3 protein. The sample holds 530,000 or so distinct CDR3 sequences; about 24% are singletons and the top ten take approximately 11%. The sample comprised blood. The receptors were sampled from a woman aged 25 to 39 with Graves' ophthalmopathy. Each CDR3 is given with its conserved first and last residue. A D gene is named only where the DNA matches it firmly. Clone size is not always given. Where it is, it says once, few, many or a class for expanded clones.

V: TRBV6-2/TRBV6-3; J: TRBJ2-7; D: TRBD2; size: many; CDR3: CASSYGGGGFSYEQYF; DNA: TGTGCCAGCAGTTACGGCGGGGGGGGATTTTCCTACGAGCAGTACTTC
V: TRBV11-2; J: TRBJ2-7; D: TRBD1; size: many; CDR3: CASSRQGYYEQYF; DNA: TGTGCCAGCAGCCGACAGGGTTACTACGAGCAGTACTTC
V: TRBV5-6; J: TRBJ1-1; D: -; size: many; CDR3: CASSFETGENTEAFF; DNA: TGTGCCAGCAGCTTCGAGACAGGAGAGAACACTGAAGCTTTCTTT
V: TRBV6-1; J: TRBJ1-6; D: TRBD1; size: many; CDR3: CASRPDRGNSNSPLHF; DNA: TGTGCCAGCAGACCGGACAGGGGAAATTCTAATTCACCCCTCCACTTT
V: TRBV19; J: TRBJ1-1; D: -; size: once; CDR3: CASGGPNGPLNTEAFF; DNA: TGTGCCAGCGGGGGGCCTAACGGACCGCTGAACACTGAAGCTTTCTTT
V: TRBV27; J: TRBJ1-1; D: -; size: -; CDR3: CASKDRRGTEAFF; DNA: TGTGCCAGCAAAGACAGGCGTGGCACTGAAGCTTTCTTT
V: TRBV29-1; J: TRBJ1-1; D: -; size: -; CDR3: CSVESRALTEAFF; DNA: TGCAGCGTTGAATCCCGGGCTCTCACTGAAGCTTTCTTT
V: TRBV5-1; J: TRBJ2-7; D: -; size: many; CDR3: CASSSQDNEQYF; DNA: TGCGCCAGCAGCTCGCAAGACAACGAGCAGTACTTC
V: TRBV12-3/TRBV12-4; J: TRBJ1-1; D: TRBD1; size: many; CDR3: CASTPSGQGDMNTEAFF; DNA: TGTGCCAGCACCCCCTCGGGACAGGGGGATATGAACACTGAAGCTTTCTTT
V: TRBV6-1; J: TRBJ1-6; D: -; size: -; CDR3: CASSDTGTYNSPLHF; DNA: TGTGCCAGCAGTGATACAGGGACCTATAATTCACCCCTCCACTTT
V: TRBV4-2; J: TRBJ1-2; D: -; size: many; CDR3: CASSQEMGRGSYGYTF; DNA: TGTGCCAGCAGCCAAGAGATGGGGCGGGGATCCTATGGCTACACCTTC
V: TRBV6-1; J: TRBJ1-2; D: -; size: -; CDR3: CASPRQDPPYGYTF; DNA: TGTGCCAGTCCCCGTCAAGACCCGCCCTATGGCTACACCTTC
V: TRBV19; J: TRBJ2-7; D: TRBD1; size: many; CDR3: CASSIEDRDGYEQYF; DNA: TGTGCCAGTAGTATAGAGGACAGGGATGGTTACGAGCAGTACTTC
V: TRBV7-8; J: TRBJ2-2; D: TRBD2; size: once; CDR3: CASSPQAGASTGELFF; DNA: TGTGCCAGCAGCCCACAAGCGGGAGCCAGCACCGGGGAGCTGTTTTTT
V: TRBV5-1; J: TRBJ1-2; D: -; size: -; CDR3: CASSPSSGELYGYTF; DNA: TGCGCCAGCAGCCCTTCTTCGGGTGAGCTCTATGGCTACACCTTC
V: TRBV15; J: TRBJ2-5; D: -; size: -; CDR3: CATSTGNRDGQETQYF; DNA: TGTGCCACCAGCACTGGGAACAGGGATGGCCAAGAGACCCAGTACTTC
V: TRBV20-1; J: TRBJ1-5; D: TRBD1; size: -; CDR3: CSAGTGGQPQHF; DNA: TGCAGTGCTGGGACAGGGGGTCAGCCCCAGCATTTT